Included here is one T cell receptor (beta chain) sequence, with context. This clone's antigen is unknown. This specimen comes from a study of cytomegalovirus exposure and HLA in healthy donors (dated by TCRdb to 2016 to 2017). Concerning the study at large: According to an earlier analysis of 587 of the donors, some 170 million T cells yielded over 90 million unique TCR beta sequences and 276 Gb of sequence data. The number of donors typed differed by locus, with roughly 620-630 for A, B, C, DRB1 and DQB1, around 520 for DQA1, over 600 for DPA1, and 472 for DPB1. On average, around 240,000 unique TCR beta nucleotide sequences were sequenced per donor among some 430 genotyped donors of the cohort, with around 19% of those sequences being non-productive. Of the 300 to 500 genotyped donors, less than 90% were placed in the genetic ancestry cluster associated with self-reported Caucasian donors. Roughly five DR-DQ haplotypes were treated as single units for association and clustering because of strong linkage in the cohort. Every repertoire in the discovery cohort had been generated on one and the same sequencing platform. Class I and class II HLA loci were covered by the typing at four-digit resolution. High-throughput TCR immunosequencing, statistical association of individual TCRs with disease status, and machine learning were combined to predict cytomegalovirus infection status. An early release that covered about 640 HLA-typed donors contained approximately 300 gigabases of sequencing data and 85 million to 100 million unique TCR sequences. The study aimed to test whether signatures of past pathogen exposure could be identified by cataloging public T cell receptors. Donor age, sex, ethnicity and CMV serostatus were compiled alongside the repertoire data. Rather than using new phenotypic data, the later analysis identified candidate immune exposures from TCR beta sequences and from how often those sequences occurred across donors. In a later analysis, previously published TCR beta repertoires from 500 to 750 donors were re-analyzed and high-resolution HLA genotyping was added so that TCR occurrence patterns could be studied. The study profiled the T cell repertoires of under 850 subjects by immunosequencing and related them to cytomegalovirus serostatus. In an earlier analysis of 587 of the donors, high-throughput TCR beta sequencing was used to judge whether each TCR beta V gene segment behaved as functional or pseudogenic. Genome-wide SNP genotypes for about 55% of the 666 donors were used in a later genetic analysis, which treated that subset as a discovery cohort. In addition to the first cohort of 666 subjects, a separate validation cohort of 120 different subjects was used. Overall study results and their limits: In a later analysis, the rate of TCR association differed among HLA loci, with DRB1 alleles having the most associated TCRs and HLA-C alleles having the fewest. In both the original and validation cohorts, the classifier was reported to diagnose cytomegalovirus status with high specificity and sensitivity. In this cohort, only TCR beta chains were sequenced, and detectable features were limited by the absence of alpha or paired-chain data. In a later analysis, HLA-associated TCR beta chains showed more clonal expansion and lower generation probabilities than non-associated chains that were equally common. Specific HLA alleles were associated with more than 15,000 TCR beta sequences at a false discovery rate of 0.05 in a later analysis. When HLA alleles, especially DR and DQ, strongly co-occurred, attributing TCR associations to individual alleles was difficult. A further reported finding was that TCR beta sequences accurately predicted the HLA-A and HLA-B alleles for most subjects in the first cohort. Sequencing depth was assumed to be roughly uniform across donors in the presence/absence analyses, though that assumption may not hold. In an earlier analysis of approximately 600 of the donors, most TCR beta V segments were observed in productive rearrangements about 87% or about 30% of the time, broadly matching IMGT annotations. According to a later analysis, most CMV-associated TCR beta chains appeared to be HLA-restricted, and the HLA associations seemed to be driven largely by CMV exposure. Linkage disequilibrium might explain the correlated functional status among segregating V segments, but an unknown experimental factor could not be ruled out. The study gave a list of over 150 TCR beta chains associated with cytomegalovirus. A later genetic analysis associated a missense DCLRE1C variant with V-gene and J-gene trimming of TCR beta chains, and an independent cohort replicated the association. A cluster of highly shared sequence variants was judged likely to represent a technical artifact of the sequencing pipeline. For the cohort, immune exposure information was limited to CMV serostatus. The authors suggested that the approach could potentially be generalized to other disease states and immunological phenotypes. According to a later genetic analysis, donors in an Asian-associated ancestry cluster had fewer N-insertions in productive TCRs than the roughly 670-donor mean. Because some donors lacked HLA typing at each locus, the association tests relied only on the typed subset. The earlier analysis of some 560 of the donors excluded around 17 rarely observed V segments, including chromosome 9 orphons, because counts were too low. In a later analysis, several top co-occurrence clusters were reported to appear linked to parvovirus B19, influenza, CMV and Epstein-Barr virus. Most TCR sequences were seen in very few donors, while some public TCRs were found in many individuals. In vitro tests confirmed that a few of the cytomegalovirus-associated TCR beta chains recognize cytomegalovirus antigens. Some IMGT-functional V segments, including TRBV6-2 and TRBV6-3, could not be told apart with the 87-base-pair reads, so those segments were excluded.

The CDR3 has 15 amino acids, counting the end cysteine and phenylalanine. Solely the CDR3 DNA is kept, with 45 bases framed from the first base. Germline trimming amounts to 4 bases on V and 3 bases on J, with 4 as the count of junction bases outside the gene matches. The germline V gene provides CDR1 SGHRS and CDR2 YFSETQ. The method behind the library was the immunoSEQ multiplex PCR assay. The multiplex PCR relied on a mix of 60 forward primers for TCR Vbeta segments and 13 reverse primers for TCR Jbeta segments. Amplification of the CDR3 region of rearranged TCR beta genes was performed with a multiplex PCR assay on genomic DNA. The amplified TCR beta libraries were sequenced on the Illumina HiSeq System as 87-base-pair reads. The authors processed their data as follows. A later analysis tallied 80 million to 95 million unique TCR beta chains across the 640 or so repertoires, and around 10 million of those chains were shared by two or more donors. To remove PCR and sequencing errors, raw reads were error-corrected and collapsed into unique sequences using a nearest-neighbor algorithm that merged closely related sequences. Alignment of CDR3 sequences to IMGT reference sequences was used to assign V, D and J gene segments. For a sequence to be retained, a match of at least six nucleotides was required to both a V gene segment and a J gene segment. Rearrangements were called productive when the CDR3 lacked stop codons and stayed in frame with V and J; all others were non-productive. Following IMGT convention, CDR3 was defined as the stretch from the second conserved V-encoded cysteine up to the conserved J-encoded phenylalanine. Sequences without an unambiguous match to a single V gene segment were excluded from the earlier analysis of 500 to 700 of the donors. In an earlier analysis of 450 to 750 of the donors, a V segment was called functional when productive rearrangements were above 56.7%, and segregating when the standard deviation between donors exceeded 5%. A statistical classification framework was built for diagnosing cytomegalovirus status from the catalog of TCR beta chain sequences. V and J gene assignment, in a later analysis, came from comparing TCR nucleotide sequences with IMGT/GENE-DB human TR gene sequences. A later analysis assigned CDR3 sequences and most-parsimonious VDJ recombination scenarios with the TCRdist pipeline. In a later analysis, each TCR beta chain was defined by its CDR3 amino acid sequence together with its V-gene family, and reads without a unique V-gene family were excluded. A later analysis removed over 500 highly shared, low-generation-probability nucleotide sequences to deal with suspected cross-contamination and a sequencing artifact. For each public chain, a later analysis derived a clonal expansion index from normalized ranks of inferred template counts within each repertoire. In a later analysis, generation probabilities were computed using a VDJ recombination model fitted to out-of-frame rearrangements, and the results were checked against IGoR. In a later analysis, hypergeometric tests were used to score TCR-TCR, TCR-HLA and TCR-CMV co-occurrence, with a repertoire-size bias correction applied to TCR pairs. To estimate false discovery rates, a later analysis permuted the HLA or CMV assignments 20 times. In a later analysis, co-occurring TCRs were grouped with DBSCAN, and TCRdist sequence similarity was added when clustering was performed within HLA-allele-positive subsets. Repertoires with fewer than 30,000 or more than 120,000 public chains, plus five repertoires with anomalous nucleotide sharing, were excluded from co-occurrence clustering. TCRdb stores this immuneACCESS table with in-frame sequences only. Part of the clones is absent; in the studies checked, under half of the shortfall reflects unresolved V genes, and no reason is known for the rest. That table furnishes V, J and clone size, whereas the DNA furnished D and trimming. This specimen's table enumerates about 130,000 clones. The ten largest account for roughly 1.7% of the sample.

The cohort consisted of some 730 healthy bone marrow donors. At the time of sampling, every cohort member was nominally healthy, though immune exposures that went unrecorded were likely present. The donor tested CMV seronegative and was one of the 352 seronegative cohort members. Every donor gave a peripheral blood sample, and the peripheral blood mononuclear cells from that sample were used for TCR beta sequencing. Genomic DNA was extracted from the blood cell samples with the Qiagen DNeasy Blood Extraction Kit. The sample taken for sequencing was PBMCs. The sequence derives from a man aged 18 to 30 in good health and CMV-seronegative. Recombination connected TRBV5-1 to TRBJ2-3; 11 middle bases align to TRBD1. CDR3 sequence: CASSPDRGLTDTQYF. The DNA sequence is TGCGCCAGCAGCCCGGACAGGGGGCTAACAGATACGCAGTATTTT.